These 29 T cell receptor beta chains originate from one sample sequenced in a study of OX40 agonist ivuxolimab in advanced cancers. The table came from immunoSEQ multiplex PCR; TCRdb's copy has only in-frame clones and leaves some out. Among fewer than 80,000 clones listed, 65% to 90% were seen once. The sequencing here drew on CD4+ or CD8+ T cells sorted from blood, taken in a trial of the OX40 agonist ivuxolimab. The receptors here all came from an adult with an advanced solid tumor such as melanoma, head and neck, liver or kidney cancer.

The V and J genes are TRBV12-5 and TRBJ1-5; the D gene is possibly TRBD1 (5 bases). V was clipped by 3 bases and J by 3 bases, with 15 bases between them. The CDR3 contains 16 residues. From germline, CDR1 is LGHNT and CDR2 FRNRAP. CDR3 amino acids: CASGFLGGTVNQPQHF. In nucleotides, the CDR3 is TGTGCTAGTGGTTTTCTCGGCGGGACGGTCAATCAGCCCCAGCATTTT.

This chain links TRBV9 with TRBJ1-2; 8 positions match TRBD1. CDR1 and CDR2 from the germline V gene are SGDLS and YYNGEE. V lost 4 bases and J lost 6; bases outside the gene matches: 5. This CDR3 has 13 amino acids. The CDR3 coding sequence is TGTGCCAGCAGCACAACAGGGGGACATGGCTACACCTTC. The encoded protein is CASSTTGGHGYTF.

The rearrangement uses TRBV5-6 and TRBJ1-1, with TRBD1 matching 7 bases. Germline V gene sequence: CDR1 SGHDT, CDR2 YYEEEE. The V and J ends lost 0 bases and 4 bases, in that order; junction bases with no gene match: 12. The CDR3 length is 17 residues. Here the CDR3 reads CASSLDTGVSVSTEAFF. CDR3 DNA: TGTGCCAGCAGCTTGGACACAGGGGTTTCGGTTAGCACTGAAGCTTTCTTT.

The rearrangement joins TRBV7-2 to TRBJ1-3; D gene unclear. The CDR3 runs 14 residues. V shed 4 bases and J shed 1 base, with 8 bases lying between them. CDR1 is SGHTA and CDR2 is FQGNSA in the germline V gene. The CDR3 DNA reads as TGTGCCAGCAGCTCGCAGCGTTCTGGAAACACCATATATTTT. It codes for CASSSQRSGNTIYF.

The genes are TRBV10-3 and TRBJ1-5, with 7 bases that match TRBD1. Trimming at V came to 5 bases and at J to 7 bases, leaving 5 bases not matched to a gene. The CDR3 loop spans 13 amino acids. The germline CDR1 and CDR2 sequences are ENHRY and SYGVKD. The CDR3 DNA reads TGTGCCATCAGTAGACAGGGCGGCCAGCCCCAGCATTTT. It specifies CAISRQGGQPQHF.

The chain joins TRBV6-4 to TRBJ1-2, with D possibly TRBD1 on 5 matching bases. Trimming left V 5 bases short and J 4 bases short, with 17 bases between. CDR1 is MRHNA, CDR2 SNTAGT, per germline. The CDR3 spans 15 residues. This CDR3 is CASSPESWTPYGYTF. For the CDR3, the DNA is TGTGCCAGCAGTCCCGAATCTTGGACACCCTATGGCTACACCTTC.

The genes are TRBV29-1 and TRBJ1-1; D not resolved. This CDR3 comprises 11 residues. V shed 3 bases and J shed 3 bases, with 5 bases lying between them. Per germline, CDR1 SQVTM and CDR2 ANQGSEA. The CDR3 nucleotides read TGCAGCGTTGACCAGGACACTGAAGCTTTCTTT. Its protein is CSVDQDTEAFF.

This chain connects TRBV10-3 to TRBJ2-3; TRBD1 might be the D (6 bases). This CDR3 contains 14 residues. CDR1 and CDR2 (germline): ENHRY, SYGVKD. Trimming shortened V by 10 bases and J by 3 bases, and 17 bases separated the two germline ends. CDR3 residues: CATQRTADTDTQYF. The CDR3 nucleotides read TGTGCCACCCAACGGACAGCAGATACAGATACGCAGTATTTT.

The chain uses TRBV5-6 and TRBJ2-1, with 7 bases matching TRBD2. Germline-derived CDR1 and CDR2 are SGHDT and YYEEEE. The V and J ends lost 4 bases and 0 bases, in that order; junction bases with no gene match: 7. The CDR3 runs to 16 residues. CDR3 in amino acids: CASSAGLDVSYNEQFF. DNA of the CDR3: TGTGCCAGCAGCGCCGGACTAGACGTCTCCTACAATGAGCAGTTCTTC.

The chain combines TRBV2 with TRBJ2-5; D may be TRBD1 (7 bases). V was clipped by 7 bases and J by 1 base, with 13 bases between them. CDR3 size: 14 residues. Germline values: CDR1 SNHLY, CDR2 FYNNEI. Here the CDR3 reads CASTAGQSQETQYF. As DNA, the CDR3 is TGTGCCAGCACCGCGGGACAGTCCCAAGAGACCCAGTACTTC.

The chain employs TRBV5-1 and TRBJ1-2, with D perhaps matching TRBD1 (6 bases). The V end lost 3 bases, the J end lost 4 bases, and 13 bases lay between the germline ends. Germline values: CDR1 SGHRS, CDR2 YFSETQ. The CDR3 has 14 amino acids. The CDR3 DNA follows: TGCGCCAGCAGCTCAACGGTACAGGGCTATGGCTACACCTTC. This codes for CASSSTVQGYGYTF.

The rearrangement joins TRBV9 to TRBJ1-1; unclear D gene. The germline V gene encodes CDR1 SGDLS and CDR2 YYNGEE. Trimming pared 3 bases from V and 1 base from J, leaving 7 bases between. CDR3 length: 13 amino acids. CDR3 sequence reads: CASSADTNTEAFF. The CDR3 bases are TGTGCCAGCAGCGCCGACACGAACACTGAAGCTTTCTTT.

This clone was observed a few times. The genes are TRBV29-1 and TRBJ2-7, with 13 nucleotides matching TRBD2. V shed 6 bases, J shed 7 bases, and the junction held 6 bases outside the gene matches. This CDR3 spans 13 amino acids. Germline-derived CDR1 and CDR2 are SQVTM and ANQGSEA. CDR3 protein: CSVGTSGVGEQYF. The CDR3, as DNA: TGCAGCGTCGGGACTAGCGGGGTAGGGGAGCAGTACTTC.

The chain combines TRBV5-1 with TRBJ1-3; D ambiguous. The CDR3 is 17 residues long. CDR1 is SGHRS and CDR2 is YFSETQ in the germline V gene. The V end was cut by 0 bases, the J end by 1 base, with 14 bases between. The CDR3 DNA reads TGCGCCAGCAGCTTGGGCCCTCAAGGGATGTCTGGAAACACCATATATTTT. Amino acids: CASSLGPQGMSGNTIYF.

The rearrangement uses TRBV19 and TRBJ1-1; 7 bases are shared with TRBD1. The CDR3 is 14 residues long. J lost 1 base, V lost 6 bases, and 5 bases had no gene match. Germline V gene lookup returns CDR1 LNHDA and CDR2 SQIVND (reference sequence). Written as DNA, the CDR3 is TGTGCCAGTAGGGTGACAGGGAAGAACACTGAAGCTTTCTTT. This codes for CASRVTGKNTEAFF.

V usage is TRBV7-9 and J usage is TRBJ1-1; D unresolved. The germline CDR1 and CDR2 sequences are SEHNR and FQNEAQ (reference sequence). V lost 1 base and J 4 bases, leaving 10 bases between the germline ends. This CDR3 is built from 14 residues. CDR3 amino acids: CASSLDGSRTEAFF. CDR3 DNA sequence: TGTGCCAGCAGCTTAGATGGGTCTCGCACTGAAGCTTTCTTT.

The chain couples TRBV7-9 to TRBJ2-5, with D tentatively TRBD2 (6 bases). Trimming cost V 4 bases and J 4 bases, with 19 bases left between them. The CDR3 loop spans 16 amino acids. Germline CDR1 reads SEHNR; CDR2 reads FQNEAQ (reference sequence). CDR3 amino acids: CASSSERLVKRETQYF. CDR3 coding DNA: TGTGCCAGCAGCTCCGAGAGACTAGTCAAGAGAGAGACCCAGTACTTC.

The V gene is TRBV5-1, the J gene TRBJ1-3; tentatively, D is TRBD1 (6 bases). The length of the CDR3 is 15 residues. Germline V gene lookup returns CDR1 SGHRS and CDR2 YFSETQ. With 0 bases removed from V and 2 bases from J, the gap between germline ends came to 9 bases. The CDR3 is CASSLVAGAGNTIYF. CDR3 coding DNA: TGCGCCAGCAGCTTGGTAGCAGGGGCTGGAAACACCATATATTTT.

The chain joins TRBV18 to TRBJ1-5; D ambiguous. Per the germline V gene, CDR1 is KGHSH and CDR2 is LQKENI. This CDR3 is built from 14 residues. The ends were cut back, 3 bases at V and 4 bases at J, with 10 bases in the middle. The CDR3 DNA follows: TGTGCCAGCTCACCGACGACGGAAAATCAGCCCCAGCATTTT. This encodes CASSPTTENQPQHF.

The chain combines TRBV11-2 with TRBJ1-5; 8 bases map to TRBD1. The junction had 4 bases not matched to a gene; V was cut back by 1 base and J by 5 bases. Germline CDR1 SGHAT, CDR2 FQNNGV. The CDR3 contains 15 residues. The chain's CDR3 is CASSLAGGVDQPQHF. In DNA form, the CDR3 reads TGTGCCAGCAGCTTAGCAGGGGGCGTCGATCAGCCCCAGCATTTT.

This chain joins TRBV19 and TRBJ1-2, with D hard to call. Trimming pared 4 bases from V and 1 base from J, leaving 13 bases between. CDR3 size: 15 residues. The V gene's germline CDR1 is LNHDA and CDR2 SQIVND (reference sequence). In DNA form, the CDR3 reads TGTGCCAGTAGTAGAATTCGTGACGGTAACTATGGCTACACCTTC. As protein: CASSRIRDGNYGYTF.

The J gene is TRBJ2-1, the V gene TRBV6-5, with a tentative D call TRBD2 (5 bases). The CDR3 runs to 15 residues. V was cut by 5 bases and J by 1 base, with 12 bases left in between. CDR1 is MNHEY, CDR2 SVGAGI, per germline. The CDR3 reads CASSPTTTSYNEQFF. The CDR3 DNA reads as TGTGCCAGCAGTCCGACTACGACTTCCTACAATGAGCAGTTCTTC.

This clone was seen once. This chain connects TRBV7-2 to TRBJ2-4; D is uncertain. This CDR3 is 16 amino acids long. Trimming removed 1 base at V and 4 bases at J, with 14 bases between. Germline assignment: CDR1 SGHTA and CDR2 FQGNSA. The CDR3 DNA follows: TGTGCCAGCAGCTTAGGATTGAGTACACCTAAAAACATTCAGTACTTC. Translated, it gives CASSLGLSTPKNIQYF.

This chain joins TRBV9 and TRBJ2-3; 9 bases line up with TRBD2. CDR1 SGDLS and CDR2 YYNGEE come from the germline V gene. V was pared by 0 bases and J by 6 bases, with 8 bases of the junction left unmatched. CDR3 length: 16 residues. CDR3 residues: CASSVGASGVTDTQYF. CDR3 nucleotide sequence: TGTGCCAGCAGCGTAGGGGCTAGCGGGGTAACTGATACGCAGTATTTT.

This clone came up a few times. The CDR3 DNA is TGTGCCAGCAGCTTGGGGGGACAAGGAAACACCATATATTTT. Its translation is CASSLGGQGNTIYF. The chain recombines TRBV5-4 with TRBJ1-3, with D maybe TRBD1 (6 bases). The CDR3 contains 14 residues. The germline V gene encodes CDR1 SGHNT and CDR2 YYREEE (reference sequence). Trimming left V 0 bases short and J 4 bases short, with 8 bases between.

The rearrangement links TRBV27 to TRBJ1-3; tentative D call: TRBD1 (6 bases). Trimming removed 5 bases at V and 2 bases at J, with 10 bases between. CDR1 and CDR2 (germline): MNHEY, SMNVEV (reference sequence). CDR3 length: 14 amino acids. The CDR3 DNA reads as TGTGCCAGCAGTACACAGGGACCTGGAAACACCATATATTTT. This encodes CASSTQGPGNTIYF.

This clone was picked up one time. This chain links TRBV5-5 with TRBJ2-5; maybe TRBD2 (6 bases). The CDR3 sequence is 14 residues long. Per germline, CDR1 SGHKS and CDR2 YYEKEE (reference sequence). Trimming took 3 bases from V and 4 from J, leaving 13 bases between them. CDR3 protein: CASSSHVGGETQYF. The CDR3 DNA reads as TGTGCCAGCAGCTCCCACGTGGGGGGAGAGACCCAGTACTTC.

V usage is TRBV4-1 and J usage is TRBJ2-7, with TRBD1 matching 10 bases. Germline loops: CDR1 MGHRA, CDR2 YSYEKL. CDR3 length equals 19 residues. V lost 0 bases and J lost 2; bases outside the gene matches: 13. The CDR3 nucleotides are TGCGCCAGCAGCCAAGAGATACTCCCGGGACAGGGGTCAGCCTACGAGCAGTACTTC. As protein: CASSQEILPGQGSAYEQYF.

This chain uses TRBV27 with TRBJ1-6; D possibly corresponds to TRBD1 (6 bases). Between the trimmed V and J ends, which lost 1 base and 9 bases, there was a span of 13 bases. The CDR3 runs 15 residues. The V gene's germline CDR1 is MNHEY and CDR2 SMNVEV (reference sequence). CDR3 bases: TGTGCCAGCAGTTTATACGGAGGGGGGATTTCACCCCTCCACTTT. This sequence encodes CASSLYGGGISPLHF.